A selection of T cell receptor beta chains follows, all from one sample in a study of technical replicates of blood from four donors. Here immunoSEQ multiplex PCR was the method, and the copy in TCRdb shows in-frame clones only, minus some. The sample carries tens of thousands of clones, about 96% recorded once. Sequencing used T cells isolated from PBMCs. The receptor source for this set is a human donor in good health. Each CDR3 is given with its conserved first and last residue. A D gene is named only where the DNA matches it firmly. Part of the rows lack a size; the others show once, few, many or a class for expanded clones.

D gene | J gene | clone size | V gene | CDR3 DNA | CDR3 protein
- | TRBJ1-4 | - | TRBV14 | TGTGCCAGCAGCCGGACAGATGAGGGGTTTTATGAAAAACTGTTTTTT | CASSRTDEGFYEKLFF
TRBD1 | TRBJ2-3 | - | TRBV7-6 | TGTGCCAGCAGCCCTGACAGGGGTGGAACAGATACGCAGTATTTT | CASSPDRGGTDTQYF
TRBD2 | TRBJ2-3 | - | TRBV2 | TGTGCCAGCAGCCAGAACCTAGCGGACACAGATACGCAGTATTTT | CASSQNLADTDTQYF
TRBD2 | TRBJ2-1 | - | TRBV4-1 | TGCGCCAGCAGCCACCGGCGGGAGTATAATGAGCAGTTCTTC | CASSHRREYNEQFF
TRBD2 | TRBJ2-5 | - | TRBV7-2 | TGTGCCAGCAGCCCCCCGGGACTAGCGGGAGAGGGAGAGACCCAGTACTTC | CASSPPGLAGEGETQYF
TRBD2 | TRBJ2-7 | - | TRBV5-1 | TGCGCCAGCAGCTTGGGGGCGGGGGTTACCTACGAGCAGTACTTC | CASSLGAGVTYEQYF
- | TRBJ2-3 | - | TRBV6-4 | TGTGCCAGCAGTGACTCAAGCGTGAGCACAGATACGCAGTATTTT | CASSDSSVSTDTQYF
- | TRBJ1-1 | - | TRBV11-3 | TGTGCCAGCAGCTTAGATCCCTCCGCGTTCGCTTTCTTT | CASSLDPSAFAFF
TRBD2 | TRBJ2-1 | few | TRBV9 | TGTGCCAGCAGCTTAAATACGGGACTAGCGGGAGGTAATGAGCAGTTCTTC | CASSLNTGLAGGNEQFF
- | TRBJ2-1 | once | TRBV27 | TGTGCCAGCAGACCTTCGATCAGTAATGAGCAGTTCTTC | CASRPSISNEQFF
TRBD1 | TRBJ2-7 | - | TRBV6-1 | TGTGCCAGCAGTTGGGACAGGGCTGACTACGAGCAGTACTTC | CASSWDRADYEQYF
- | TRBJ1-2 | - | TRBV7-2 | TGTGCCAGCAGCTCCCAGGCCATTTATGGCTACACCTTC | CASSSQAIYGYTF
TRBD1 | TRBJ1-3 | - | TRBV18 | TGTGCCAGCTCACCGGCGAGGGGGCGGTTTGGAAACACCATATATTTT | CASSPARGRFGNTIYF
- | TRBJ2-3 | - | TRBV18 | TGTGCCAGCTCATCCTCCTTGGGAGGCGATACGCAGTATTTT | CASSSSLGGDTQYF
TRBD1 | TRBJ1-2 | - | TRBV6-5 | TGTGCCAGCAGCCCGGACAGGAACTATGGCTACACCTTC | CASSPDRNYGYTF
TRBD2 | TRBJ2-7 | - | TRBV6-1 | TGTGCCAGCTCCCCGGCGGGGGGGGCCTACGAGCAGTACTTC | CASSPAGGAYEQYF